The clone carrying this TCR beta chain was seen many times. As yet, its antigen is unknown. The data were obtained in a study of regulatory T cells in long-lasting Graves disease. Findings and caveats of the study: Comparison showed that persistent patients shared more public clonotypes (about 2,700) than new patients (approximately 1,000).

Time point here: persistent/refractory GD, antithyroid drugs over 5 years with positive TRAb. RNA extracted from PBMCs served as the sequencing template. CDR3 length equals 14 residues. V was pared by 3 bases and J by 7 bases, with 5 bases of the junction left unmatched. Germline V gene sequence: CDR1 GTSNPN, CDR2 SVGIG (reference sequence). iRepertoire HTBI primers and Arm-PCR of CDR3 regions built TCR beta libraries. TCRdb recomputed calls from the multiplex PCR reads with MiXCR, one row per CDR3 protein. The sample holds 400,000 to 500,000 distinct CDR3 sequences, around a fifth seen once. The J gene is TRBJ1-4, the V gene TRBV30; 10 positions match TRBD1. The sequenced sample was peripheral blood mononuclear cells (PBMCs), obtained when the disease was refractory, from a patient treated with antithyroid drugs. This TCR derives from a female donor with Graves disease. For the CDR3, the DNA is TGTGCCTGGAGCACCGGGACAGGGGTTGAAAAACTGTTTTTT. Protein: CAWSTGTGVEKLFF.